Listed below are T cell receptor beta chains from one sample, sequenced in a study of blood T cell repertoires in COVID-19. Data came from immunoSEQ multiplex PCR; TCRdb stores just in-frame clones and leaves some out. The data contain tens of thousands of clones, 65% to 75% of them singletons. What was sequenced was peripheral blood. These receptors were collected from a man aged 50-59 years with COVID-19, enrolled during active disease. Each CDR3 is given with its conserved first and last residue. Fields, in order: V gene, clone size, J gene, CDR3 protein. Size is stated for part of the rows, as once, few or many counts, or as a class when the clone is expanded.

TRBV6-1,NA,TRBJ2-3,CASSEGVGDSTDTQYF
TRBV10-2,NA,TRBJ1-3,CASSLGLQRGNAIYF
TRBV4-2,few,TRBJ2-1,CASSQGRVAGEQFF
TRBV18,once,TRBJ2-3,CASHTGAGGLTDTQYF
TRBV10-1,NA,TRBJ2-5,CASSEDSSQETQYF
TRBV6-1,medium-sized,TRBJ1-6,CASSEWAWANSPLHF
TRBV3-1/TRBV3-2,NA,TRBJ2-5,CASSRGTRKQETQYF
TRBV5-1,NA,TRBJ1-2,CASSSTGINYGYTF
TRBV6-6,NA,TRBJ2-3,CASSRGTSGSRGTQYF
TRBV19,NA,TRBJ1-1,CASKGQGSAEAFF
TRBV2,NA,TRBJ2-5,CASSVSLAGDQTQYF
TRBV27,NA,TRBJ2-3,CAIRGGGGTDTQYF
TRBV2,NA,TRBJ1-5,CASSEGRGGNQPQHF
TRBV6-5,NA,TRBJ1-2,CASGDRSRGYGYTF
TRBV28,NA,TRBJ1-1,CASTAGTGKPDTEAFF
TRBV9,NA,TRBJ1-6,CASCDGEGTGYNSPLHF
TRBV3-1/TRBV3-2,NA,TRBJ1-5,CAQIGTAPSHQPQHF
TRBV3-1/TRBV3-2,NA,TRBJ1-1,CASSQGQDNTEAFF
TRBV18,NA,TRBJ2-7,CASSPVGTFGPEQYF
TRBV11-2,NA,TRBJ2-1,CASSLERTPYNEQFF
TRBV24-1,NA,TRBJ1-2,CATSDHRTGRSYGYTF
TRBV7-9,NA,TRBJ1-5,CASSSQGNQPQHF
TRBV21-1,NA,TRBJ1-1,CASSPEWVRENTEAFF
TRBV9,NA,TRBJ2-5,CASSAPAGTLQETQYF
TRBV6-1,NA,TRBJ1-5,CASSESGTDNQPQHF
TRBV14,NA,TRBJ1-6,CASSTLTGSVYSPLHF
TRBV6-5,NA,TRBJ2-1,CASALQGLRTDEQFF
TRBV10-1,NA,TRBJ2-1,CASLQRGLDYNEQFF
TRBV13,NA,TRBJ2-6,CASRPGGSGANVLTF
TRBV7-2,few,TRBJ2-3,CASSLGGWGPTDTQYF
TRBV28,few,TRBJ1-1,CASTPSRGSPGTEAFF
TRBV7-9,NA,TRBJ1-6,CASSSTDGGGYSPLHF
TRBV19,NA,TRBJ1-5,CASMRTGDHQPQHF
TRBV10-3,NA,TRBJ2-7,CAISPGTSKSEQYF
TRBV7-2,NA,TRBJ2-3,CASSPGLATDTQYF
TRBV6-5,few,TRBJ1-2,CASRDFPNYGYTF
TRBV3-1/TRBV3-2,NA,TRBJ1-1,CASSQGRGLSTEAFF
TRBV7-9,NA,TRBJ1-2,CASRAAHGYTF
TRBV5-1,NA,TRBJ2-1,CASSSGTSTYNEQFF
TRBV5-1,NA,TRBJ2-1,CASSSRGSGRDEQFF
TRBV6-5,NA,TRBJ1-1,CATRSTEAFF
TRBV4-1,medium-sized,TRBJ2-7,CASSQDNAGVGFYEQYF